These T cell receptor beta chains were read from a single sample in a study of blood T cells in healthy people across ages. In TCRdb, the 5' RACE reads were re-called with MiXCR into one record per CDR3 protein. The table has about 930,000 distinct CDR3 sequences, 25% to 30% seen once. This sample also appeared in a second study, on T cells of mothers and their children.

The sequencing sample was made of blood. The receptor source for this set is a woman between 35 and 50 years old in good health. Both conserved end residues are part of each CDR3. The order of the fields is V gene, J gene, clone size, D gene, CDR3 DNA, CDR3 protein. The D gene is left open where the match is weak. A row's size may be missing; if present it is once, few, many or a size class.

v_gene: TRBV4-1
j_gene: TRBJ1-6
abundance: -
d_gene: -
CDR3nt: TGCGCCAGCAGCCGTATACCGGGGGCCAATTCACCCCTCCACTTT
CDR3aa: CASSRIPGANSPLHF

v_gene: TRBV6-1
j_gene: TRBJ1-4
abundance: -
d_gene: -
CDR3nt: TGTGCCAGCAGTGAATTTCCCGGCCCGAGTCCAAATGGAAAACTGTTTTTT
CDR3aa: CASSEFPGPSPNGKLFF

v_gene: TRBV28
j_gene: TRBJ1-5
abundance: -
d_gene: -
CDR3nt: TGTGCCAGCACTACCACAGTGACTAGTCAGCCCCAGCATTTT
CDR3aa: CASTTTVTSQPQHF

v_gene: TRBV5-1
j_gene: TRBJ2-3
abundance: few
d_gene: TRBD1
CDR3nt: TGCGCCAGCAGTTTAGAGACAGGGGAGCCAGATACGCAGTATTTT
CDR3aa: CASSLETGEPDTQYF

v_gene: TRBV7-2
j_gene: TRBJ1-2
abundance: many
d_gene: TRBD1
CDR3nt: TGTGCCAGCAGCTTAGAGGGACAGGGAGGCTCGAGTGGCTACACCTTC
CDR3aa: CASSLEGQGGSSGYTF

v_gene: TRBV10-3
j_gene: TRBJ2-1
abundance: few
d_gene: -
CDR3nt: TGTGCCATCAGTGAGTCTTCTAATGCGCAGTTCTTC
CDR3aa: CAISESSNAQFF

v_gene: TRBV20-1
j_gene: TRBJ1-1
abundance: -
d_gene: -
CDR3nt: TGCAGTGCTGGAGAGACAGGAAAATCTGAAGCTTTCTTT
CDR3aa: CSAGETGKSEAFF

v_gene: TRBV20-1
j_gene: TRBJ1-1
abundance: few
d_gene: -
CDR3nt: TGCAGTGCTCGGGCCTGGGCCGATGGGGAGGCTTTCTTT
CDR3aa: CSARAWADGEAFF

v_gene: TRBV29-1
j_gene: TRBJ2-7
abundance: few
d_gene: TRBD1
CDR3nt: TGCTGCGCGTCCGGGACAGTAACCTACGAGCAGTACTTC
CDR3aa: CCASGTVTYEQYF

v_gene: TRBV11-2
j_gene: TRBJ2-7
abundance: -
d_gene: -
CDR3nt: TGTGCCAGCAGCTTAGCGGATTGGGCCTACGAGCAGTACTTC
CDR3aa: CASSLADWAYEQYF

v_gene: TRBV2
j_gene: TRBJ2-5
abundance: -
d_gene: -
CDR3nt: TGTGCCAGCAGTGAGTTTCGCCGGGAGACCCAGTACTTC
CDR3aa: CASSEFRRETQYF

v_gene: TRBV6-6
j_gene: TRBJ1-1
abundance: -
d_gene: TRBD1
CDR3nt: TGTGCCAGCAGTTACTCGTCAGGGGGGGTGAACACTGAAGCTTTCTTT
CDR3aa: CASSYSSGGVNTEAFF

v_gene: TRBV7-2
j_gene: TRBJ1-3
abundance: -
d_gene: TRBD1
CDR3nt: TGTGCCAGCAGCTCCGTGACAGGGGCCGACACCATATATTTT
CDR3aa: CASSSVTGADTIYF

v_gene: TRBV4-1
j_gene: TRBJ1-5
abundance: -
d_gene: TRBD1
CDR3nt: TGCGCCAGCAGCCAAGGAATCGGGACAGGGAATCAGCCCCAGCATTTT
CDR3aa: CASSQGIGTGNQPQHF

v_gene: TRBV10-3
j_gene: TRBJ2-1
abundance: few
d_gene: -
CDR3nt: TGTGCCATCAGCGGCAGGCCAGAGAATGAGCAGTTCTTC
CDR3aa: CAISGRPENEQFF

v_gene: TRBV20-1
j_gene: TRBJ2-5
abundance: few
d_gene: -
CDR3nt: TGCAGTGCCCTAACAGGGCCGGGAGAGACCCAGTACTTC
CDR3aa: CSALTGPGETQYF

v_gene: TRBV2
j_gene: TRBJ2-1
abundance: many
d_gene: TRBD2
CDR3nt: TGTGCCAGCAGTGAAGCGCGGGGGACCGCATACAATGAGCAGTTCTTC
CDR3aa: CASSEARGTAYNEQFF

v_gene: TRBV7-9
j_gene: TRBJ2-5
abundance: many
d_gene: -
CDR3nt: TGTGCCAGCAGCTTAGGCACCAGGGTGGGGGAGACCCAGTACTTC
CDR3aa: CASSLGTRVGETQYF

v_gene: TRBV4-1
j_gene: TRBJ2-3
abundance: many
d_gene: -
CDR3nt: TGCGCCAGCAGCCAATCTGAACGACAGTATTTT
CDR3aa: CASSQSERQYF

v_gene: TRBV29-1
j_gene: TRBJ1-1
abundance: -
d_gene: -
CDR3nt: TGCAGCGTTATTACAGGGCTCAACACTGAAGCTTTCTTT
CDR3aa: CSVITGLNTEAFF

v_gene: TRBV7-2
j_gene: TRBJ1-1
abundance: -
d_gene: TRBD1
CDR3nt: TGTGCCAGCAGCTACGTGGGGACAGGGGACCATGAAGCTTTCTTT
CDR3aa: CASSYVGTGDHEAFF

v_gene: TRBV7-8
j_gene: TRBJ2-3
abundance: -
d_gene: TRBD2
CDR3nt: TGTGCCTGCAGCTTAGCGGGCGGTAGCACAGATACGCAGTATTTT
CDR3aa: CACSLAGGSTDTQYF

v_gene: TRBV7-9
j_gene: TRBJ2-3
abundance: few
d_gene: TRBD2
CDR3nt: TGTGCCACAGGGACTAGCGGGATTAGCACAGATACGCAGTATTTT
CDR3aa: CATGTSGISTDTQYF

v_gene: TRBV6-5
j_gene: TRBJ1-2
abundance: few
d_gene: -
CDR3nt: TGTGCCAGCAGTTACTCCGCCAGGGGAAGCAACGGCTACACCTTC
CDR3aa: CASSYSARGSNGYTF

v_gene: TRBV29-1
j_gene: TRBJ1-1
abundance: few
d_gene: -
CDR3nt: TGCAGCGTTGTCGTTGAAAACACTGAAGCTTTCTTT
CDR3aa: CSVVVENTEAFF

v_gene: TRBV12-3/TRBV12-4
j_gene: TRBJ2-3
abundance: -
d_gene: -
CDR3nt: TGTGCCAGCATGTTTGCAGATACGCAGTATTTT
CDR3aa: CASMFADTQYF

v_gene: TRBV5-1
j_gene: TRBJ2-7
abundance: -
d_gene: -
CDR3nt: TGCGCCAGCAGCTTCTTGGGGGCTACCGCCTACGAGCAGTACTTC
CDR3aa: CASSFLGATAYEQYF

v_gene: TRBV24-1
j_gene: TRBJ2-5
abundance: many
d_gene: TRBD2
CDR3nt: TGTGCCACCAGTGCCCGGGGGGGCCGGGAGACCCAGTACTTC
CDR3aa: CATSARGGRETQYF

v_gene: TRBV12-3/TRBV12-4
j_gene: TRBJ1-1
abundance: few
d_gene: -
CDR3nt: TGTGCCAGCAGTTTAGATAGGATTACTGAAGCTTTCTTT
CDR3aa: CASSLDRITEAFF

v_gene: TRBV28
j_gene: TRBJ2-7
abundance: many
d_gene: TRBD2
CDR3nt: TGTGCCAGCAGTACGGGGGGTCGAAACTACGAGCAGTACTTC
CDR3aa: CASSTGGRNYEQYF

v_gene: TRBV12-3/TRBV12-4
j_gene: TRBJ2-5
abundance: -
d_gene: -
CDR3nt: TGTGCCAGCAGCTTTTACCAAGGGCACAAAGAGACCCAGTACTTC
CDR3aa: CASSFYQGHKETQYF

v_gene: TRBV20-1
j_gene: TRBJ1-1
abundance: -
d_gene: -
CDR3nt: TGCCGTGCTCTCACAACGGGGAAGAACACTGAAGCTTTCTTT
CDR3aa: CRALTTGKNTEAFF

v_gene: TRBV5-6
j_gene: TRBJ2-5
abundance: -
d_gene: -
CDR3nt: TGTGCCAGCAGCTTGGTTAGTTGGGGGCCGCCGCACCAAGAGACCCAGTACTTC
CDR3aa: CASSLVSWGPPHQETQYF

v_gene: TRBV27
j_gene: TRBJ2-7
abundance: -
d_gene: TRBD1
CDR3nt: TGTGCCAGCAGTACGCGACAGGGCGACTCCTACGAGCAGTACTTC
CDR3aa: CASSTRQGDSYEQYF

v_gene: TRBV20-1
j_gene: TRBJ2-4
abundance: -
d_gene: -
CDR3nt: TGCAGTGCGGCGCAGGAATGGATGAACATTCAGTACTTC
CDR3aa: CSAAQEWMNIQYF

v_gene: TRBV6-6
j_gene: TRBJ1-1
abundance: -
d_gene: -
CDR3nt: TGTGCCAGCAGCAGTACCCGTAGGGTTCACTCGAACACTGAAGCTTTCTTT
CDR3aa: CASSSTRRVHSNTEAFF

v_gene: TRBV4-1
j_gene: TRBJ1-1
abundance: -
d_gene: -
CDR3nt: TGCGCCAGCAGCCAAGAGAGCCTGAACACTGAAGCTTTCTTT
CDR3aa: CASSQESLNTEAFF

v_gene: TRBV2
j_gene: TRBJ1-1
abundance: -
d_gene: -
CDR3nt: TGTGCCAGTACAGCGGACTTGAACACTGAAGCTTTCTTT
CDR3aa: CASTADLNTEAFF

v_gene: TRBV7-7
j_gene: TRBJ2-3
abundance: -
d_gene: TRBD2
CDR3nt: TGTGCTAGCAGCTTTAGCGGGGGCATGGATACGCAGTATTTT
CDR3aa: CASSFSGGMDTQYF

v_gene: TRBV7-9
j_gene: TRBJ1-1
abundance: -
d_gene: -
CDR3nt: TGTGCCAGCAGCTTAGCCCGGCAAATGAACACTGAAGCTTTCTTT
CDR3aa: CASSLARQMNTEAFF

v_gene: TRBV15
j_gene: TRBJ2-7
abundance: -
d_gene: -
CDR3nt: TGTGCCACCAGCTCCTCCGGGGATCCCCAGTACTTC
CDR3aa: CATSSSGDPQYF

v_gene: TRBV6-5
j_gene: TRBJ1-1
abundance: -
d_gene: -
CDR3nt: TGTGCCAGCAGACCGGGGGGCTGGACTGAAGCTTTCTTT
CDR3aa: CASRPGGWTEAFF

v_gene: TRBV5-1
j_gene: TRBJ1-6
abundance: -
d_gene: -
CDR3nt: TGCGCCAGCAGCGTCTCGGGCATTAATTCACCCCTCCACTTT
CDR3aa: CASSVSGINSPLHF

v_gene: TRBV20-1
j_gene: TRBJ1-6
abundance: few
d_gene: -
CDR3nt: TGCAGTGCCCGAAGGTCGGGGGGTAATTCACCCCTCCACTTT
CDR3aa: CSARRSGGNSPLHF

v_gene: TRBV5-6
j_gene: TRBJ1-2
abundance: -
d_gene: TRBD1
CDR3nt: TGTGCCAGCAGCTTGGTGGGACAGGGGCTTGAGGGCTACACCTTC
CDR3aa: CASSLVGQGLEGYTF

v_gene: TRBV28
j_gene: TRBJ2-1
abundance: -
d_gene: -
CDR3nt: TGTGCCAGCACTCTAGGATACAATGAGCAGTTCTTC
CDR3aa: CASTLGYNEQFF

v_gene: TRBV12-3/TRBV12-4
j_gene: TRBJ2-5
abundance: many
d_gene: TRBD2
CDR3nt: TGTGCCAGCAGTTTACATATGAGGGGACTAGCGGGGGGACGGGTCGGGGAGACCCAGTACTTC
CDR3aa: CASSLHMRGLAGGRVGETQYF

v_gene: TRBV4-3
j_gene: TRBJ2-7
abundance: many
d_gene: -
CDR3nt: TGCGCCAGCAGCCAAGATGGGAAGGGATACGAGCAGTACTTC
CDR3aa: CASSQDGKGYEQYF

v_gene: TRBV15
j_gene: TRBJ2-2
abundance: -
d_gene: -
CDR3nt: TGTGCCACCAGCAGAGATAAGAACACCGGGGAGCTGTTTTTT
CDR3aa: CATSRDKNTGELFF

v_gene: TRBV5-1
j_gene: TRBJ2-7
abundance: few
d_gene: -
CDR3nt: TGCGCCAGCAGCTTCCAGACAGGTATCAACGAGCAGTACTTC
CDR3aa: CASSFQTGINEQYF